The rows below give T cell receptor beta chains drawn from one sample of a study of cytomegalovirus exposure and HLA in healthy donors. Profiling relied on immunoSEQ multiplex PCR, and the TCRdb table lists in-frame clones only, not all of them. The table records about 160,000 clones, around 77% of them present only once. The sample was PBMCs. These receptors all come from a woman younger than 45 in good health and CMV-seronegative. CDR3s include the opening cysteine and the closing phenylalanine or tryptophan. A D gene is named only where the DNA matches it firmly. The size field is filled for only some rows; it gives once, few, many or a size class.

v_call: TRBV10-3
j_call: TRBJ2-3
d_call: TRBD2
clone_size: .
cdr3_aa: CAIRLAGDITDTQYF
cdr3_nt: TGTGCCATACGACTAGCGGGGGACATCACAGATACGCAGTATTTT

v_call: TRBV19
j_call: TRBJ2-1
d_call: TRBD2
clone_size: .
cdr3_aa: CASSIWTSPRAGEQFF
cdr3_nt: TGTGCCAGTAGTATTTGGACTAGCCCCAGAGCCGGTGAGCAGTTCTTC

v_call: TRBV6-5
j_call: TRBJ1-1
d_call: .
clone_size: .
cdr3_aa: CASKRGNTEAFF
cdr3_nt: TGTGCCAGCAAGCGGGGAAACACTGAAGCTTTCTTT

v_call: TRBV5-1
j_call: TRBJ2-2
d_call: .
clone_size: .
cdr3_aa: CASSLAVTSLANTGELFF
cdr3_nt: TGCGCCAGCAGCTTGGCCGTCACTAGCCTAGCGAACACCGGGGAGCTGTTTTTT

v_call: TRBV13
j_call: TRBJ2-3
d_call: .
clone_size: .
cdr3_aa: CASSLGGARMQYF
cdr3_nt: TGTGCCAGCAGCTTGGGTGGGGCCAGGATGCAGTATTTT

v_call: TRBV5-4
j_call: TRBJ2-7
d_call: TRBD1
clone_size: .
cdr3_aa: CASSLPGQIEDEQYF
cdr3_nt: TGTGCCAGCAGCTTACCGGGACAGATAGAGGACGAGCAGTACTTC

v_call: TRBV10-3
j_call: TRBJ1-4
d_call: TRBD1
clone_size: once
cdr3_aa: CAIRDQGGEKLFF
cdr3_nt: TGTGCCATCAGGGACCAGGGGGGTGAAAAACTGTTTTTT

v_call: TRBV7-9
j_call: TRBJ2-7
d_call: TRBD1
clone_size: .
cdr3_aa: CASSHTGGFDEQYF
cdr3_nt: TGTGCCAGCAGTCATACAGGGGGTTTCGACGAGCAGTACTTC

v_call: TRBV18
j_call: TRBJ1-1
d_call: .
clone_size: .
cdr3_aa: CASSPPTDEAFF
cdr3_nt: TGTGCCAGCTCACCACCGACAGACGAAGCTTTCTTT

v_call: TRBV7-9
j_call: TRBJ2-1
d_call: TRBD1
clone_size: .
cdr3_aa: CASLPDRGPSYNEQFF
cdr3_nt: TGTGCCAGCCTGCCGGACAGGGGGCCATCCTACAATGAGCAGTTCTTC

v_call: TRBV4-1
j_call: TRBJ2-7
d_call: .
clone_size: .
cdr3_aa: CASSRGQGGAYEQYF
cdr3_nt: TGCGCCAGCAGCCGAGGACAAGGGGGGGCCTACGAGCAGTACTTC

v_call: TRBV5-1
j_call: TRBJ2-3
d_call: TRBD2
clone_size: .
cdr3_aa: CASSTGLAGATDTQYF
cdr3_nt: TGCGCCAGCAGCACGGGACTAGCGGGGGCGACAGATACGCAGTATTTT

v_call: TRBV5-4
j_call: TRBJ1-2
d_call: .
clone_size: .
cdr3_aa: CASRTAGGYGYTF
cdr3_nt: TGTGCCAGCAGAACCGCCGGTGGCTATGGCTACACCTTC

v_call: TRBV2
j_call: TRBJ1-2
d_call: .
clone_size: .
cdr3_aa: CASRQGGLGYGYTF
cdr3_nt: TGTGCCAGCAGGCAAGGGGGTCTGGGCTATGGCTACACCTTC

v_call: TRBV2
j_call: TRBJ2-1
d_call: TRBD2
clone_size: .
cdr3_aa: CASSGNGGNYNEQFF
cdr3_nt: TGTGCCAGCAGCGGAAACGGGGGGAACTACAATGAGCAGTTCTTC

v_call: TRBV9
j_call: TRBJ1-6
d_call: .
clone_size: few
cdr3_aa: CASSMRGGNNSPLHF
cdr3_nt: TGTGCCAGCAGCATGCGTGGGGGCAATAATTCACCCCTCCACTTT

v_call: TRBV7-9
j_call: TRBJ1-1
d_call: .
clone_size: .
cdr3_aa: CASSFAGLTEAFF
cdr3_nt: TGTGCCAGCAGCTTTGCAGGACTTACTGAAGCTTTCTTT

v_call: TRBV15
j_call: TRBJ2-2
d_call: .
clone_size: .
cdr3_aa: CATSSRQLTGELFF
cdr3_nt: TGTGCCACCAGCAGCAGACAGCTCACCGGGGAGCTGTTTTTT

v_call: TRBV2
j_call: TRBJ1-5
d_call: .
clone_size: .
cdr3_aa: CASRSGLNQPQHF
cdr3_nt: TGTGCCAGCAGAAGCGGCCTCAATCAGCCCCAGCATTTT

v_call: TRBV4-1
j_call: TRBJ1-4
d_call: TRBD1
clone_size: .
cdr3_aa: CASSQTGQGRNEKLFF
cdr3_nt: TGCGCCAGCAGCCAGACAGGACAGGGGAGGAATGAAAAACTGTTTTTT

v_call: TRBV5-4
j_call: TRBJ2-2
d_call: TRBD2
clone_size: .
cdr3_aa: CASSLGLAGFTGELFF
cdr3_nt: TGTGCCAGCAGCTTGGGACTAGCGGGTTTCACCGGGGAGCTGTTTTTT

v_call: TRBV11-2
j_call: TRBJ1-6
d_call: TRBD1
clone_size: .
cdr3_aa: CASSFRGTESGSPLHF
cdr3_nt: TGTGCCAGCAGCTTCCGCGGGACAGAGTCGGGGTCACCCCTCCACTTT

v_call: TRBV5-1
j_call: TRBJ1-1
d_call: TRBD1
clone_size: .
cdr3_aa: CASRLGQGAVNTEAFF
cdr3_nt: TGCGCCAGCAGGCTGGGACAGGGGGCCGTAAACACTGAAGCTTTCTTT

v_call: TRBV27
j_call: TRBJ2-1
d_call: .
clone_size: .
cdr3_aa: CASIPLGGLPLSYNEQFF
cdr3_nt: TGTGCCAGCATTCCGCTGGGGGGACTCCCCCTCTCCTACAATGAGCAGTTCTTC

v_call: TRBV7-9
j_call: TRBJ2-7
d_call: .
clone_size: .
cdr3_aa: CASSPWTEGEQYF
cdr3_nt: TGTGCCAGCAGCCCTTGGACGGAGGGCGAGCAGTACTTC

v_call: TRBV30
j_call: TRBJ1-2
d_call: .
clone_size: once
cdr3_aa: CAWSQGMDGYTF
cdr3_nt: TGTGCCTGGAGCCAGGGGATGGATGGCTACACCTTC

v_call: TRBV10-3
j_call: TRBJ2-5
d_call: TRBD1
clone_size: once
cdr3_aa: CATGQVSIETQYF
cdr3_nt: TGTGCCACTGGACAGGTATCTATTGAGACCCAGTACTTC

v_call: TRBV5-1
j_call: TRBJ1-2
d_call: TRBD1
clone_size: .
cdr3_aa: CASSLGQGAVSNYGYTF
cdr3_nt: TGCGCCAGCAGCCTTGGTCAGGGGGCGGTTTCTAACTATGGCTACACCTTC

v_call: TRBV7-2
j_call: TRBJ2-5
d_call: TRBD2
clone_size: .
cdr3_aa: CASSLGGLAGGETQYF
cdr3_nt: TGTGCCAGCAGCTTAGGAGGACTAGCGGGGGGAGAGACCCAGTACTTC

v_call: TRBV5-4
j_call: TRBJ2-1
d_call: .
clone_size: .
cdr3_aa: CASSLVVSEQFF
cdr3_nt: TGTGCCAGCAGCTTGGTAGTCTCAGAGCAGTTCTTC

v_call: TRBV28
j_call: TRBJ1-2
d_call: .
clone_size: .
cdr3_aa: CASSLDSPRDGYTF
cdr3_nt: TGTGCCAGCAGTTTGGACAGCCCTAGGGATGGCTACACCTTC

v_call: TRBV6-5
j_call: TRBJ1-5
d_call: .
clone_size: .
cdr3_aa: CASRTVDSNQPQHF
cdr3_nt: TGTGCCAGCAGAACAGTGGATAGCAATCAGCCCCAGCATTTT

v_call: TRBV15
j_call: TRBJ1-3
d_call: .
clone_size: few
cdr3_aa: CATSRDRANTIYF
cdr3_nt: TGTGCCACCAGCAGAGACAGGGCCAACACCATATATTTT

v_call: TRBV19
j_call: TRBJ2-7
d_call: TRBD2
clone_size: .
cdr3_aa: CASSPIGMGLAGDTYEQYF
cdr3_nt: TGTGCCAGTAGTCCCATTGGCATGGGGCTAGCGGGGGACACCTACGAGCAGTACTTC

v_call: TRBV28
j_call: TRBJ2-7
d_call: TRBD2
clone_size: .
cdr3_aa: CASRVHWEGEQYF
cdr3_nt: TGTGCCAGCAGGGTACACTGGGAGGGCGAGCAGTACTTC